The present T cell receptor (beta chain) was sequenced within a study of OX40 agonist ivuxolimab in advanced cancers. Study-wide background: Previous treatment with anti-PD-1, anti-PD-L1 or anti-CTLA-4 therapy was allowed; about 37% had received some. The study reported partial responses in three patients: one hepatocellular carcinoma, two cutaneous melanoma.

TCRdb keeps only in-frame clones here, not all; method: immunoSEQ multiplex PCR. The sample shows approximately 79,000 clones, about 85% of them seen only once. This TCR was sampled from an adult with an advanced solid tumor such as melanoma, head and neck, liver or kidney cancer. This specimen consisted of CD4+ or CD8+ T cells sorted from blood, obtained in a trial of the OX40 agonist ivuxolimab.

The CDR3 sequence: CASSRNTDTQYF. In DNA form, the CDR3 reads TGCGCCAGCAGCCGGAACACAGATACGCAGTATTTT. The gene calls are TRBV5-1 and TRBJ2-3, with D unclear. The CDR3 loop spans 12 amino acids. CDR1 and CDR2 (germline): SGHRS, YFSETQ. Trimming cost V 4 bases and J 2 bases, with 5 bases left between them.